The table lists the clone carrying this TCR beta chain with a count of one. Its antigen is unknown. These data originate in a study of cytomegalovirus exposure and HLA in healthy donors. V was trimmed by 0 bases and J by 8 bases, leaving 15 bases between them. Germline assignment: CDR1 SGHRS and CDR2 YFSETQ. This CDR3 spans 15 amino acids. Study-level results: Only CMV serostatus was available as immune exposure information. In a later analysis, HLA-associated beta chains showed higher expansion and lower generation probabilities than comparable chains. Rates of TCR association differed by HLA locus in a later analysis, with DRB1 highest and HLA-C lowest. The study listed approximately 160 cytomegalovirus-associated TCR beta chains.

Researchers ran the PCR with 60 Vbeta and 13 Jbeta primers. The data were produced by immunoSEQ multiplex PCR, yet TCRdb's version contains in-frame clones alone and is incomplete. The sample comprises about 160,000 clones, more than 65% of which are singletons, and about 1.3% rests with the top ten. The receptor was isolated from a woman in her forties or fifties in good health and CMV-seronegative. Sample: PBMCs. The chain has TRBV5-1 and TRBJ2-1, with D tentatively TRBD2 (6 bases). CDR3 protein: CASSLETSSVDEQFF. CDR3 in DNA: TGCGCCAGCAGCTTGGAGACTAGTAGTGTTGATGAGCAGTTCTTC.